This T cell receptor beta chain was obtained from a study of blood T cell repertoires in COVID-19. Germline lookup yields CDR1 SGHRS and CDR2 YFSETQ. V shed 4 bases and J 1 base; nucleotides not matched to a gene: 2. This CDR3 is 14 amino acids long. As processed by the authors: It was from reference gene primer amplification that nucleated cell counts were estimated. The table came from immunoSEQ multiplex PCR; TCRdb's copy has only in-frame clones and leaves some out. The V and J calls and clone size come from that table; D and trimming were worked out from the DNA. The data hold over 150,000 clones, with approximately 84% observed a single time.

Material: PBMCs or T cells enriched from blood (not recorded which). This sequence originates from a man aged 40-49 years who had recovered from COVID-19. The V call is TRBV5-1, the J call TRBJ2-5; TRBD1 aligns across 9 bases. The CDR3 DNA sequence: TGCGCCAGCAGCGTGACAGGGGGCCAAGAGACCCAGTACTTC. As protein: CASSVTGGQETQYF. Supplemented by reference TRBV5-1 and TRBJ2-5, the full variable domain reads KAGVTQTPRYLIKTRGQQVTLSCSPISGHRSVSWYQQTPGQGLQFLFEYFSETQRNKGNFPGRFSGRQFSNSRSEMNVSTLELGDSALYLCASSVTGGQETQYFGPGTRLLVL.